A single T cell receptor (beta chain) is shown here with its context. This CDR3 is 15 amino acids long. CDR1 is MNHEY and CDR2 is SMNVEV in the germline V gene (reference sequence). After removal of 3 bases from V and 1 base from J, the junction contained 5 bases not matched to a gene. This entry comes from a study of blood T cell repertoires in COVID-19. Whole-study context: Acute and convalescent COVID-19 samples came from the United States, Italy and Spain. T cells, B-cell-depleted T cells, or PBMCs provided the cDNA or gDNA that served as material.

Original data processing: Estimated nucleated cell counts came from reference gene primer amplification. Produced via immunoSEQ multiplex PCR; TCRdb's table is partial and in-frame only. The V and J calls and clone size were taken over from that table, and D and trimming were inferred from the DNA. The top ten clones hold 5.1% of a sample with around 200,000 clones, roughly 80% of them seen once. Sequences were obtained from peripheral blood. The sequence derives from a human donor in a cohort sampled during active COVID-19. The chain combines TRBV27 with TRBJ2-7, with 8 bases matching TRBD2. The CDR3 DNA reads TGTGCCAGCAGTTTTAGCGCTAGCGGGTCCTACGAGCAGTACTTC. It is translated as CASSFSASGSYEQYF.